A single sample gave rise to the 23 T cell receptor beta chains below, sequenced in a study of blood T cells in healthy people across ages. Alongside a J-beta primer mix, a sample-barcoded 5' primer served in a second PCR lasting roughly 7 to 11 cycles. MiXCR, applied by TCRdb to the 5' RACE reads, yields one record per CDR3 protein. The sample carries some 700,000 distinct CDR3 sequences, roughly two fifths recorded once. The sequencing input was blood. These receptors came from a woman in her sixties or seventies in good health.

This chain connects TRBV20-1 to TRBJ1-1; no clear D. The CDR3 is made up of 12 amino acids. Looked up from germline, CDR1 is DFQATT and CDR2 is SNEGSKA (reference sequence). The CDR3 sequence is CRFLGMNTEAFF. In nucleotides, the CDR3 is TGCCGTTTTCTGGGGATGAACACTGAAGCTTTCTTT.

In this sample, this clonotype turned up many times. The rearrangement links TRBV7-9 to TRBJ2-5, with a possible D match to TRBD2 (5 bases). Germline V gene data show CDR1 as SEHNR and CDR2 as FQNEAQ (reference sequence). The CDR3 runs 14 residues. The V gene lost 4 bases and the J gene lost 8 bases, with 17 bases spanning the gap. CDR3 sequence reads: CASSSTDEGGTQYF. CDR3 sequence (DNA): TGTGCCAGCAGCTCCACCGATGAAGGAGGAACCCAGTACTTC.

This clonotype was detected ten times or more. The J gene is TRBJ2-7, the V gene TRBV20-1, with D maybe TRBD1 (7 bases). Germline CDR1 reads DFQATT; CDR2 reads SNEGSKA (reference sequence). V was shortened by 3 bases and J by 4 bases, with 16 bases between the two germline ends. CDR3 length: 14 residues. The CDR3 coding sequence is TGCAGTGCTAGCCCCCCAGGGGGGAGGTACGAGCAGTACTTC. Translation gives CSASPPGGRYEQYF.

This clonotype has a count of ten or more. This chain uses TRBV6-5 with TRBJ2-3; D is ambiguous. CDR1 and CDR2 (germline): MNHEY, SVGAGI. The CDR3 has 15 amino acids. Deletions cut 1 base from V and 1 base from J, with 9 bases between. The chain's CDR3 is CASSYYGPGTDTQYF. In DNA form, the CDR3 reads TGTGCCAGCAGTTACTACGGGCCCGGCACAGATACGCAGTATTTT.

This clonotype was seen only a few times. The rearrangement links TRBV29-1 to TRBJ2-3; D remains unclear. The ends were cut back, 2 bases at V and 4 bases at J, with 7 bases in the middle. The CDR3 is made up of 12 amino acids. The germline V gene encodes CDR1 SQVTM and CDR2 ANQGSEA. CDR3 loop: CSVEFMADTQYF. The CDR3 DNA reads as TGCAGCGTTGAATTTATGGCAGATACGCAGTATTTT.

V gene TRBV7-9 combines with J gene TRBJ2-1; TRBD2 matches 9 bases. Germline CDR1 and CDR2: SEHNR and FQNEAQ (reference sequence). J gave up 6 bases and V 2 bases, and 5 bases lay outside the gene matches. CDR3 size: 15 residues. The CDR3 reads CASSLPSGTRNEQFF. DNA of the CDR3: TGTGCCAGCAGCTTACCTAGCGGGACACGCAATGAGCAGTTCTTC.

The chain links TRBV20-1 to TRBJ1-5, with 9 positions matching TRBD1. The CDR3 is 19 residues long. Per germline, CDR1 DFQATT and CDR2 SNEGSKA (reference sequence). J was trimmed by 1 base and V by 3 bases; bases with no gene match: 16. CDR3 bases: TGCAGTGCTAGCCCCCAGGGGGGACAGGGACAAATGAGCAATCAGCCCCAGCATTTT. It codes for CSASPQGGQGQMSNQPQHF.

At least ten counts were recorded for this clonotype. The rearrangement uses TRBV6-1 and TRBJ2-6, with D unresolved. CDR3 length equals 15 residues. Trimming shortened V by 3 bases and J by 1 base, and 7 bases separated the two germline ends. The germline V gene has CDR1 MNHNS and CDR2 SASEGT. CDR3 in amino acids: CASSDTGSGANVLTF. CDR3 DNA sequence: TGTGCCAGCAGTGATACCGGTTCTGGGGCCAACGTCCTGACTTTC.

The chain has TRBV20-1 and TRBJ2-5; D call uncertain. Trimming shortened V by 5 bases and J by 4 bases, and 11 bases separated the two germline ends. Per the germline V gene, CDR1 is DFQATT and CDR2 is SNEGSKA (reference sequence). This CDR3 spans 12 amino acids. CDR3 bases: TGCAGTGCTCCTAATCCCTCAGAGACCCAGTACTTC. This sequence encodes CSAPNPSETQYF.

This clonotype was counted once. A much larger clone sits a single nucleotide away, making a read error possible. The chain carries TRBV29-1 and TRBJ2-5; D ambiguous. Matching the DNA end better, TRBJ2-1 makes the J call doubtful. CDR3 size: 11 residues. Germline V lookup: CDR1 SQVTM, CDR2 ANQGSEA. CDR3 DNA: TGCAGCGTTGCCACTCAAGAGACCCAGTTCTTC. It translates to CSVATQETQFF.

The table lists this clonotype with a few counts. The chain links TRBV7-3 to TRBJ2-3, with TRBD2 identical over 7 bases. Trimming removed 1 base from V and 0 bases from J; junction bases left unmatched: 4. There are 16 residues in the CDR3. The germline V gene has CDR1 SGHTA and CDR2 FQGTGA. The CDR3 DNA reads as TGTGCCAGCAGCTTAAGACTAGCACCGAGCACAGATACGCAGTATTTT. Its translation: CASSLRLAPSTDTQYF.

The chain has TRBV6-1 and TRBJ1-2, with 11 bases matching TRBD1. Germline V gene data show CDR1 as MNHNS and CDR2 as SASEGT. V lost 2 bases and J lost 4; bases outside the gene matches: 3. CDR3 size: 15 residues. CDR3 amino acids: CASSESDRGPYGYTF. The CDR3 DNA is TGTGCCAGCAGTGAATCGGACAGGGGGCCCTATGGCTACACCTTC.

This clonotype has ten or more counts. The chain uses TRBV29-1 and TRBJ2-5; possible D gene TRBD2, 6 bases. There are 16 residues in the CDR3. Germline V gene data show CDR1 as SQVTM and CDR2 as ANQGSEA. The CDR3 bases are TGCAGGGCCCGCTATCGGAAGGGAGGAGGGTCGGAGACCCAGTACTTC. Encoded protein: CRARYRKGGGSETQYF.

The chain employs TRBV12-3 or TRBV12-4 and TRBJ2-4, with a tentative D call TRBD2 (5 bases). The tail of the sequence fits TRBJ2-7 better, so the J call may be wrong. The CDR3 sequence is 13 residues long. CDR3: CASTDPGEGEQYF. The CDR3 DNA sequence: TGTGCCAGCACCGATCCGGGTGAGGGCGAGCAGTACTTC.

This clonotype was counted many times. The rearrangement joins TRBV7-8 to TRBJ2-1; 7 bases are shared with TRBD2. Germline V gene sequence: CDR1 SGHVS, CDR2 FQNEAQ. V trimming: 4 bases; J trimming: 10 bases; junction bases outside the gene matches: 16. The CDR3 is 16 amino acids. CDR3 DNA sequence: TGTGCCAGCAGCTACAACCCCGCTAGCGGTCATATGGAGCAGTTCTTC. Its protein is CASSYNPASGHMEQFF.

A word on this clonotype: Compared with germline, one end of the junction differs, possibly owing to a read error. The chain combines TRBV4-1 with TRBJ1-6; TRBD1 matches 7 bases. Looked up from germline, CDR1 is MGHRA and CDR2 is YSYEKL. The CDR3 covers 14 residues. For the CDR3, the DNA is TGCGCCAGCAGTCAAGGGGACAGACCTTCACCCCTCCACTTT. Protein product: CASSQGDRPSPLHF.

J is TRBJ2-7 and V is TRBV2; D is possibly TRBD1 (5 bases). V lost 8 bases and J lost 10, with 15 bases in between. Germline V CDR1 and CDR2: SNHLY, FYNNEI. The CDR3 contains 11 residues. The CDR3 protein is CASGASGVQYF. The CDR3 DNA sequence: TGTGCCAGCGGGGCGTCTGGGGTTCAGTACTTC.

The sample holds many counts of this clonotype. The V and J genes are TRBV15 and TRBJ2-7; D tentatively reads TRBD1 or TRBD2 (5 bases each). Between the trimmed V and J ends, which lost 2 bases and 6 bases, there was a span of 11 bases. From germline, CDR1 is LNHNV and CDR2 YYDKDF (reference sequence). This CDR3 is built from 13 residues. The CDR3 DNA is TGTGCCACCAGCAGAAATACTGGGGGCGAGCAGTACTTC. Amino acids: CATSRNTGGEQYF.

This clonotype was seen more than once but under ten times. This chain joins TRBV20-1 and TRBJ2-5, with 7 bases identical to TRBD1. CDR1 is DFQATT and CDR2 is SNEGSKA in the germline V gene (reference sequence). The CDR3 covers 14 residues. V was pared by 0 bases and J by 2 bases, with 3 bases of the junction left unmatched. The CDR3 sequence is CSARETGQQETQYF. CDR3 DNA sequence: TGCAGTGCTAGAGAAACGGGACAGCAAGAGACCCAGTACTTC.

To note about this clonotype: With a much larger clone just one base away, this may be a read error. The chain employs TRBV10-1 and TRBJ2-7, with a possible D match to TRBD1 (6 bases). The CDR3 contains 17 residues. Germline-derived CDR1 and CDR2 are WNHNN and SYGVQD (reference sequence). V shed 0 bases and J shed 7 bases, with 22 bases lying between them. The CDR3 sequence is CASSESGAAGALGEQYF. In nucleotides, the CDR3 is TGCGCCAGCAGTGAGTCGGGGGCGGCAGGGGCCTTGGGGGAGCAGTACTTC.

V usage is TRBV7-2 and J usage is TRBJ2-2; no clear D gene. V was clipped by 5 bases and J by 7 bases, with 8 bases between them. The CDR3 has 12 amino acids. The V gene's germline CDR1 is SGHTA and CDR2 FQGNSA. The CDR3 is CASSQRFGELFF. For the CDR3, the DNA is TGTGCCAGCAGCCAACGGTTCGGGGAGCTGTTTTTT.

This clonotype was detected ten times or more. CDR3: CASSGTGGTEAFF. The CDR3 DNA reads TGTGCCAGCAGCGGTACAGGGGGCACTGAAGCTTTCTTT. The rearrangement links TRBV7-3 to TRBJ1-1, with TRBD1 matching over 8 bases. The germline CDR1 and CDR2 sequences are SGHTA and FQGTGA. V was clipped by 5 bases and J by 4 bases; unmatched bases: 3. CDR3 size: 13 residues.

This clonotype was seen once. The J gene is TRBJ1-1, the V gene TRBV4-2; no definite D call. The CDR3 sequence is 11 residues long. Germline CDR1 is LGHNA and CDR2 is YNFKEQ. The V gene lost 1 base and the J gene lost 8 bases, with 5 bases spanning the gap. CDR3 region: CASSQAMEAFF. CDR3 DNA sequence: TGTGCCAGCAGCCAAGCCATGGAAGCTTTCTTT.